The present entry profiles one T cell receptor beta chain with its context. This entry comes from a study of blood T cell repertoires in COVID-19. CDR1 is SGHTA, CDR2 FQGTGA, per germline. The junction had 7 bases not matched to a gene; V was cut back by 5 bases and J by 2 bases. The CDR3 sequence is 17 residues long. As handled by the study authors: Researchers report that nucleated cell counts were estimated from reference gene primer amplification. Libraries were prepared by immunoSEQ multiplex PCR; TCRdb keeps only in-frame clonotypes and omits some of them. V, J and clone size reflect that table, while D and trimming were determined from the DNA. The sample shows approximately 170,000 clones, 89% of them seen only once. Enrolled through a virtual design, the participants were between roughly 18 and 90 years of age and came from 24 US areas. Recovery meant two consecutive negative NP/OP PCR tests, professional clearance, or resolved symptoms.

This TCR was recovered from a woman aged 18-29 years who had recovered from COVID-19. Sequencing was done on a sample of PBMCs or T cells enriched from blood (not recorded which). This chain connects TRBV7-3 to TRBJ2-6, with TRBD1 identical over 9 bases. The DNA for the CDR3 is TGTGCCAGCAGCACACAGGGGGCGATCCCTGGGGCCAACGTCCTGACTTTC. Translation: CASSTQGAIPGANVLTF.